This T cell receptor (beta chain) was profiled in a study of blood T cell repertoires in COVID-19. Study overall: Cohort 3 donors were reported recovered after two negative PCRs, clearance, or symptom resolution.

This CDR3 comprises 15 residues. Germline CDR1 SGHNT, CDR2 YYREEE (reference sequence). The V and J ends lost 0 bases and 6 bases, in that order; junction bases with no gene match: 7. Profiled with immunoSEQ multiplex PCR; TCRdb holds only in-frame clones, not every one. The data hold a few hundred thousand clones, with 80% to 90% observed a single time. The chain links TRBV5-4 to TRBJ2-7, with 9 bases identical to TRBD2. This sequence was found in a man aged 40-49 years in a cohort exposed to, infected with or recovered from COVID-19 (not recorded which). The sequencing sample was made of PBMCs or T cells enriched from blood (not recorded which). This CDR3 is CASSLVGSGSFEQYF. In DNA form, the CDR3 reads TGTGCCAGCAGCTTGGTAGGTAGCGGGAGTTTCGAGCAGTACTTC.